The 8 T cell receptor beta chains reported below all come from one sample, sequenced in a study of long-term antiretroviral therapy in people with HIV. Version v3.0 of the immunoSEQ assay was performed at survey level. Some clones are missing from TCRdb's copy, which holds only in-frame ones; the method was immunoSEQ multiplex PCR. The repertoire includes approximately 10,000 clones, over 70% of them detected once, and about an eighth sits in the top ten. Source: unsorted PBMCs, taken almost 3.2 years before starting antiretroviral therapy. These receptors all come from a man in his forties with HIV.

This chain uses TRBV9 with TRBJ1-1, with a tentative D call TRBD1 (5 bases). Germline V gives CDR1 SGDLS, CDR2 YYNGEE. The length of the CDR3 is 15 residues. V was pared by 0 bases and J by 3 bases, with 12 bases between. The CDR3 loop reads CASSVGAGMDTEAFF. In DNA form, the CDR3 reads TGTGCCAGCAGCGTAGGGGCAGGGATGGACACTGAAGCTTTCTTT.

V is TRBV7-9 and J is TRBJ2-7; D is possibly TRBD1 (5 bases). Per germline, CDR1 SEHNR and CDR2 FQNEAQ (reference sequence). The CDR3 loop spans 15 amino acids. The V end was cut by 1 base, the J end by 3 bases, with 13 bases between. The CDR3 region has the DNA TGTGCCAGCAGCTTAGACGGACAAGTCAACTACGAGCAGTACTTC. This encodes CASSLDGQVNYEQYF.

This chain joins TRBV18 and TRBJ2-1; no clear D. CDR1 is KGHSH, CDR2 LQKENI, per germline. This CDR3 has 14 residues. The V end lost 2 bases, the J end lost 0 bases, and 5 bases lay between the germline ends. DNA of the CDR3: TGTGCCAGCTCACCAAAGAACTCCTACAATGAGCAGTTCTTC. Amino acid sequence: CASSPKNSYNEQFF.

This chain joins TRBV7-6 and TRBJ2-3; D gene unclear. The germline V and J ends were trimmed by 4 bases and 2 bases, with 1 base remaining between them. The CDR3 contains 11 residues. The germline V gene has CDR1 SGHVS and CDR2 FNYEAQ. The CDR3 sequence: CASSSTDTQYF. CDR3 bases: TGTGCCAGCAGCTCCACAGATACGCAGTATTTT.

Only a few counts were recorded for this clone. The J gene is TRBJ2-7, the V gene TRBV6-5; D perhaps matches TRBD2 (5 bases). Germline V CDR1 and CDR2: MNHEY, SVGAGI. Trimming removed 4 bases from V and 9 bases from J, with 10 bases in between. The CDR3 covers 11 residues. The CDR3 reads CASSSGFGQYF. The CDR3 DNA reads TGTGCCAGCAGTTCGGGGTTTGGGCAGTACTTC.

The rearrangement uses TRBV5-1 and TRBJ2-7; either TRBD1 or TRBD2 may supply D (5 bases each). V lost 6 bases to trimming and J lost 3 bases, with 13 bases between them. This CDR3 has 13 residues. Per germline, CDR1 SGHRS and CDR2 YFSETQ. The CDR3: CASKGQEVYEQYF. CDR3 DNA sequence: TGCGCCAGCAAGGGGCAGGAGGTCTACGAGCAGTACTTC.

J is TRBJ2-5 and V is TRBV6-6; possibly TRBD1 for D (7 bases). The V gene's germline CDR1 is MNHNY and CDR2 SVGAGI (reference sequence). Trimming removed 6 bases at V and 3 bases at J, with 8 bases between. This CDR3 is built from 12 residues. CDR3 nucleotides: TGTGCCAGCAGCAGGGGGGAAGAGACCCAGTACTTC. Translated, it gives CASSRGEETQYF.

The CDR3 region has the DNA TGTGCCAGCAGTCAGAACGCAGATACGCAGTATTTT. Its protein product is CASSQNADTQYF. The chain has TRBV6-6 and TRBJ2-3, with D hard to call. Per the germline V gene, CDR1 is MNHNY and CDR2 is SVGAGI (reference sequence). The CDR3 consists of 12 residues. Trimming stripped 5 bases from V and 4 bases from J, with 7 bases between.